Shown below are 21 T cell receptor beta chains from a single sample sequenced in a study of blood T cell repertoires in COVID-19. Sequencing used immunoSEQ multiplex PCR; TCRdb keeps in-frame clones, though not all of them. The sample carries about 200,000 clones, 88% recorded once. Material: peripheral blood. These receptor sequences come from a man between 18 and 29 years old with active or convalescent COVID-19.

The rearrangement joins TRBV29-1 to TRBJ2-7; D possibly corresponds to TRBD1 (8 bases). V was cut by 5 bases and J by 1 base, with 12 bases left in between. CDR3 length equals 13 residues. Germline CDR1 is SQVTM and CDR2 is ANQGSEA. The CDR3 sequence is CSVTGGVSYEQYF. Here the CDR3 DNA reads TGCAGCGTTACAGGGGGGGTTTCCTACGAGCAGTACTTC.

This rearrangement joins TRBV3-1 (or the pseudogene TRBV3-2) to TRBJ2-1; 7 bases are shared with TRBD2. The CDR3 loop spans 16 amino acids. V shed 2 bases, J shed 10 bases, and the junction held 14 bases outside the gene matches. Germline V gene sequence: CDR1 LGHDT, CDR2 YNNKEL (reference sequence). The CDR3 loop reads CASSQTLKGGSNEQFF. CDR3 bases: TGTGCCAGCAGCCAAACATTGAAGGGCGGGAGCAACGAGCAGTTCTTC.

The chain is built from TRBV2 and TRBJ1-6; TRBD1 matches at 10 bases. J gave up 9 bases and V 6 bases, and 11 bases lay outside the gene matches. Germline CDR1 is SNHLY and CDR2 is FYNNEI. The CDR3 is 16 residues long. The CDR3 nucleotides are TGTGCCAGCAGGCGAGACAGGGGGCAGGAGGGTTCACCCCTCCACTTT. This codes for CASRRDRGQEGSPLHF.

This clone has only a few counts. CDR3 loop: CASSLQGSSETQYF. DNA for the CDR3: TGTGCCAGCAGCTTACAGGGGTCGTCAGAGACCCAGTACTTC. This rearrangement joins TRBV13 to TRBJ2-5; D is perhaps TRBD1 (6 bases). With 2 bases removed from V and 4 bases from J, the gap between germline ends came to 11 bases. Germline V gives CDR1 PRHDT, CDR2 FYEKMQ (reference sequence). The CDR3 has 14 amino acids.

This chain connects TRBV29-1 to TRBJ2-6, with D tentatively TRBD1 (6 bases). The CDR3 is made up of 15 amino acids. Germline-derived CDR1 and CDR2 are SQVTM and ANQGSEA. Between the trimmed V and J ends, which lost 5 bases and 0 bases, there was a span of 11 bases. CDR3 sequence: CSVRDTPSGANVLTF. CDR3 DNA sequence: TGCAGCGTTCGGGACACCCCCTCTGGGGCCAACGTCCTGACTTTC.

The CDR3 region has the DNA TGCGCCAGCACGCTCCAGGGATTGAACACTGAAGCTTTCTTT. This encodes CASTLQGLNTEAFF. The chain carries TRBV4-1 and TRBJ1-1; a possible D gene is TRBD1 (5 bases). Trimming stripped 7 bases from V and 0 bases from J, with 12 bases between. Germline lookup yields CDR1 MGHRA and CDR2 YSYEKL. The CDR3 has 14 amino acids.

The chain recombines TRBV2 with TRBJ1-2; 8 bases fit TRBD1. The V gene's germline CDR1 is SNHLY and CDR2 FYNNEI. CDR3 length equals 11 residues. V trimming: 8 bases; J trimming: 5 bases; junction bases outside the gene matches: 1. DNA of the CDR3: TGTGCCAGCGGGGACAGGTATGGCTACACCTTC. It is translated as CASGDRYGYTF.

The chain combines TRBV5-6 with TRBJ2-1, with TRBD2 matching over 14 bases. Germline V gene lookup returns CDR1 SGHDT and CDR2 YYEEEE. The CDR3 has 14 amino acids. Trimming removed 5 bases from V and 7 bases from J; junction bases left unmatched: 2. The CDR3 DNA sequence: TGTGCCAGCAGACGGACTAGCGGGGGGAATGAGCAGTTCTTC. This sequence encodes CASRRTSGGNEQFF. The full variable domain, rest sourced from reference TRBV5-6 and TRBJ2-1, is DAGVTQSPTHLIKTRGQQVTLRCSPKSGHDTVSWYQQALGQGPQFIFQYYEEEERQRGNFPDRFSGHQFPNYSSELNVNALLLGDSALYLCASRRTSGGNEQFFGPGTRLTVL.

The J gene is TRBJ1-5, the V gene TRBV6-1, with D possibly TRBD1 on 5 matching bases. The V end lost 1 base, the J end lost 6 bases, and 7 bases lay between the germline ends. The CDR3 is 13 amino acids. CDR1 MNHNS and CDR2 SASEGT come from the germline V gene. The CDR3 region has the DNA TGTGCCAGCAGTGAAGGCAGGGTTCAGCCCCAGCATTTT. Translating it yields CASSEGRVQPQHF.

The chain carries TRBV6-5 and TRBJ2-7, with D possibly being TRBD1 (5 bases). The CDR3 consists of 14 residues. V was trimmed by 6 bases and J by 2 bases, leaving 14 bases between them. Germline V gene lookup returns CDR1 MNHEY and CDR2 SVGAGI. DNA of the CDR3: TGTGCCAGCAGACGCTCGCAGGGCCCCTACGAGCAGTACTTC. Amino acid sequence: CASRRSQGPYEQYF.

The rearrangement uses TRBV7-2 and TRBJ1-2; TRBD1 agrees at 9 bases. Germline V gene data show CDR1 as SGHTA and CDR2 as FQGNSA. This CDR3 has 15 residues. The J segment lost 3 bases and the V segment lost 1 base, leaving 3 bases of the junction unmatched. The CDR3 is CASSLDRGRDYGYTF. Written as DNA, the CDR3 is TGTGCCAGCAGCTTAGACAGGGGGCGCGACTATGGCTACACCTTC.

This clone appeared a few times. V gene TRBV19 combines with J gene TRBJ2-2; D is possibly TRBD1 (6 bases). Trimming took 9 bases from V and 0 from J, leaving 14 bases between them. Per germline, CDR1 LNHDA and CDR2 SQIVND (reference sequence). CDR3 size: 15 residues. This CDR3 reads CASCPGQPNTGELFF. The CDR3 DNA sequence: TGTGCCAGCTGTCCGGGACAACCGAACACCGGGGAGCTGTTTTTT.

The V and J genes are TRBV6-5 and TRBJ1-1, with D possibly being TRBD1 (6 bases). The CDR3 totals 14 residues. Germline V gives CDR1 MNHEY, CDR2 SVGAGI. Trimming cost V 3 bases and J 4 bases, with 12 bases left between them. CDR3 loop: CASSYGARGTEAFF. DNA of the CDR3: TGTGCCAGCAGTTATGGGGCCAGGGGCACTGAAGCTTTCTTT.

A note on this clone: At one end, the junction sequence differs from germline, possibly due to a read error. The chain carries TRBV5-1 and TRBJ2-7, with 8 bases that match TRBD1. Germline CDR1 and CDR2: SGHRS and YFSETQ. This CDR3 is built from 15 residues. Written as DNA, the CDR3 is TGCGCCAGCAGATTGGGCCCCGGACAGGGCTACGAGCAGTACTTC. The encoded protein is CASRLGPGQGYEQYF. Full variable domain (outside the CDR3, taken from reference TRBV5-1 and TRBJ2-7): KAGVTQTPRYLIKTRGQQVTLSCSPISGHRSVSWYQQTPGQGLQFLFEYFSETQRNKGNFPGRFSGRQFSNSRSEMNVSTLELGDSALYLCASRLGPGQGYEQYFGPGTRLTVT.

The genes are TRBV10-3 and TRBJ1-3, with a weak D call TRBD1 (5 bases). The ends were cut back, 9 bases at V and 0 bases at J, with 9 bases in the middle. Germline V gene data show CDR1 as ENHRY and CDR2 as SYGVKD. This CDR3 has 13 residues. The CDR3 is CAMTQGSGNTIYF. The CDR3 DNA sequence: TGTGCCATGACCCAGGGCTCTGGAAACACCATATATTTT.

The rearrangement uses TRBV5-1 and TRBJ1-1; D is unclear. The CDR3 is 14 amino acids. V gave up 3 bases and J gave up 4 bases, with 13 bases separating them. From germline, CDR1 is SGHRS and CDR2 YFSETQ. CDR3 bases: TGCGCCAGCAGCTGGGAGACGGCAGGCACTGAAGCTTTCTTT. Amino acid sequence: CASSWETAGTEAFF.

The CDR3 sequence is CASSQGTYSYEQYF. CDR3 sequence (DNA): TGTGCCAGCAGCCAGGGCACCTACTCCTACGAGCAGTACTTC. V usage is TRBV3-1 (or the pseudogene TRBV3-2) and J usage is TRBJ2-7; no definite D call. The CDR3 covers 14 residues. Looked up from germline, CDR1 is LGHDT and CDR2 is YNNKEL (reference sequence). The V and J ends lost 3 bases and 0 bases respectively, with 9 bases between them.

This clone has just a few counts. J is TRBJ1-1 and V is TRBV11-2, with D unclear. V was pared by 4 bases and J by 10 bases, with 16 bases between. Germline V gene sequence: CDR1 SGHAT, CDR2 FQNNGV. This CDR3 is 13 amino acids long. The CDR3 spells CASSSPEAGGAFF. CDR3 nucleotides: TGTGCCAGCAGCTCCCCTGAGGCAGGAGGAGCTTTCTTT.

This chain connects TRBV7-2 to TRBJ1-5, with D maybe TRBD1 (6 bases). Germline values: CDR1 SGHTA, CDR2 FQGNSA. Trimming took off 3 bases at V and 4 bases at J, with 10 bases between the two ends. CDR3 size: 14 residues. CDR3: CASSFAGENQPQHF. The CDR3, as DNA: TGTGCCAGCAGCTTTGCAGGGGAGAATCAGCCCCAGCATTTT.

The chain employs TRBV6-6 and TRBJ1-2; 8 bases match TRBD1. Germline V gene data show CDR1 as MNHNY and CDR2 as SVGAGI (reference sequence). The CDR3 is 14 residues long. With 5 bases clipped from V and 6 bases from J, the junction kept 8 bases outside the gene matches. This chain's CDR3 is CASSTHQGANGYTF. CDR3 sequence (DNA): TGTGCCAGCAGTACCCACCAGGGGGCAAATGGCTACACCTTC.

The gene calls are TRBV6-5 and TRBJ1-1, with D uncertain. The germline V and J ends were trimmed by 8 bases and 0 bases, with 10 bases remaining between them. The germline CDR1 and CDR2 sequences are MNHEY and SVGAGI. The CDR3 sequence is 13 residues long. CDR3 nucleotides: TGTGCCAGCTCGCGGCGCTTGAACACTGAAGCTTTCTTT. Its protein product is CASSRRLNTEAFF.